The 17 T cell receptor beta chains in this list originate from one sample, sequenced in a study of blood T cell repertoires in COVID-19. Generated by immunoSEQ multiplex PCR, the TCRdb table keeps only in-frame clones and is missing some. The repertoire holds approximately 100,000 clones, with over 70% as singletons. Material for sequencing was peripheral blood. The receptors stem from a human donor in a cohort sampled during active or convalescent COVID-19.

This clone was recorded only once. The chain combines TRBV12-3 or TRBV12-4 with TRBJ2-3, with D unresolved. V lost 0 bases and J lost 10, with 5 bases in between. The CDR3 extends over 11 amino acids. The CDR3 bases are TGTGCCAGCAGTTTAGCTGGAGCGCAGTATTTT. Residues: CASSLAGAQYF.

V usage is TRBV6-4 and J usage is TRBJ2-3, with 8 bases that match TRBD1. The CDR3 contains 14 residues. CDR1 and CDR2 (germline): MRHNA, SNTAGT. V was clipped by 6 bases and J by 6 bases; unmatched bases: 8. Here the CDR3 reads CASSMDRVDDTQYF. Written as DNA, the CDR3 is TGTGCCAGCAGCATGGACAGGGTAGACGATACGCAGTATTTT.

This chain joins TRBV18 and TRBJ1-3, with a weak D call TRBD1 (5 bases). The V end was cut by 6 bases, the J end by 3 bases, with 15 bases between. The length of the CDR3 is 15 residues. Germline CDR1 reads KGHSH; CDR2 reads LQKENI. The CDR3 bases are TGTGCCAGCTCGTCCAGGGTAGGAGTTGGAAACACCATATATTTT. Translating it yields CASSSRVGVGNTIYF.

This sequence joins TRBV3-1 (or the pseudogene TRBV3-2) and TRBJ1-5, with D perhaps TRBD1 (6 bases). The CDR3 length is 15 residues. V lost 4 bases and J lost 9, with 19 bases in between. Germline-derived CDR1 and CDR2 are LGHDT and YNNKEL (reference sequence). CDR3 region: CASSPRLGRGMPQHF. CDR3 bases: TGTGCCAGCAGCCCCCGGCTAGGGAGGGGGATGCCCCAGCATTTT.

The chain uses TRBV30 and TRBJ1-1; possibly TRBD1 for D (5 bases). Trimming took off 5 bases at V and 7 bases at J, with 26 bases between the two ends. The CDR3 extends over 16 amino acids. CDR1 and CDR2 from the germline V gene are GTSNPN and SVGIG (reference sequence). The CDR3 coding sequence is TGTGCCTGGGATGGACACGGAATCCGCCAGGGCAATGAAGCTTTCTTT. As protein: CAWDGHGIRQGNEAFF. The variable domain in full, with the rest retrieved from reference TRBV30 and TRBJ1-1, is SQTIHQWPATLVQPVGSPLSLECTVEGTSNPNLYWYRQAAGRGLQLLFYSVGIGQISSEVPQNLSASRPQDRQFILSSKKLLLSDSGFYLCAWDGHGIRQGNEAFFGQGTRLTVV.

The chain carries TRBV11-3 and TRBJ1-2; D is possibly TRBD1 (5 bases). The CDR3 contains 12 residues. Trimming left V 5 bases short and J 8 bases short, with 12 bases between. CDR1 and CDR2 from the germline V gene are SGHNT and YENEEA. This CDR3 reads CASSPTRGGYTF. CDR3 nucleotide sequence: TGTGCCAGCAGCCCAACCCGGGGGGGCTACACCTTC.

The chain employs TRBV30 and TRBJ2-3; D ambiguous. V lost 1 base and J 0 bases, leaving 5 bases between the germline ends. Germline assignment: CDR1 GTSNPN and CDR2 SVGIG (reference sequence). CDR3 length equals 13 residues. CDR3 sequence (DNA): TGTGCCTGGAGTGCCAGAAGCACAGATACGCAGTATTTT. Residues: CAWSARSTDTQYF.

The chain carries TRBV2 and TRBJ2-5; 12 bases map to TRBD2. The CDR3 runs to 14 residues. Trimming took 6 bases from V and 4 from J; bases not matched to a gene: 3. Germline V gene lookup returns CDR1 SNHLY and CDR2 FYNNEI. The CDR3 DNA is TGTGCCAGCAGCCGGACTAGCGGGATAGAGACCCAGTACTTC. This codes for CASSRTSGIETQYF.

The chain has TRBV11-3 and TRBJ2-7, with a possible D match to TRBD1 (5 bases). Looked up from germline, CDR1 is SGHNT and CDR2 is YENEEA. CDR3 length: 13 residues. V gave up 1 base and J gave up 6 bases, with 10 bases separating them. The CDR3 reads CASSLAQGVEQYF. DNA of the CDR3: TGTGCCAGCAGCTTAGCCCAGGGCGTCGAGCAGTACTTC.

The gene calls are TRBV3-1 (or the pseudogene TRBV3-2) and TRBJ2-2, with D maybe TRBD2 (5 bases). V lost 8 bases and J 5 bases, leaving 12 bases between the germline ends. The CDR3 has 13 residues. The germline gives CDR1 LGHDT, CDR2 YNNKEL (reference sequence). In DNA form, the CDR3 reads TGTGCCAGCGACCGAGGGCGTACCGGGGAGCTGTTTTTT. It encodes CASDRGRTGELFF.

This chain connects TRBV9 to TRBJ2-5; unclear D gene. CDR1 SGDLS and CDR2 YYNGEE come from the germline V gene. V lost 4 bases and J lost 3, with 13 bases in between. The CDR3 totals 14 residues. The DNA for the CDR3 is TGTGCCAGCAGCTCACTTACCGCGGAAGAGACCCAGTACTTC. Translated, it gives CASSSLTAEETQYF. Combining the CDR3 with reference TRBV9 and TRBJ2-5 gives the whole variable domain DSGVTQTPKHLITATGQRVTLRCSPRSGDLSVYWYQQSLDQGLQFLIQYYNGEERAKGNILERFSAQQFPDLHSELNLSSLELGDSALYFCASSSLTAEETQYFGPGTRLLVL.

The chain is built from TRBV4-2 and TRBJ2-5, with TRBD2 identical over 12 bases. CDR1 is LGHNA, CDR2 YNFKEQ, per germline. J gave up 5 bases and V 0 bases, and 4 bases lay outside the gene matches. CDR3 length: 16 residues. CDR3: CASSQDLLAGGETQYF. For the CDR3, the DNA is TGTGCCAGCAGCCAAGATTTGCTAGCGGGGGGGGAGACCCAGTACTTC.

This clone was picked up one time. The chain employs TRBV6-2 or TRBV6-3 and TRBJ1-2; unclear D gene. The CDR3 covers 12 residues. Germline V gene sequence: CDR1 MNHEY, CDR2 SVGEGT. Trimming cost V 5 bases and J 8 bases, with 12 bases left between them. CDR3 coding DNA: TGTGCCAGCAGTCAAGCGGGTAGGGGCTACACCTTC. Protein product: CASSQAGRGYTF.

The V and J genes are TRBV9 and TRBJ1-4; D is ambiguous. V shed 4 bases and J shed 8 bases, with 9 bases lying between them. The CDR3 extends over 12 amino acids. Per germline, CDR1 SGDLS and CDR2 YYNGEE. In nucleotides, the CDR3 is TGTGCCAGCAGCCGGGGTGGGGAAAAACTGTTTTTT. This encodes CASSRGGEKLFF.

This clone was recorded only once. The V gene is TRBV5-1, the J gene TRBJ1-6; 9 nucleotides match TRBD1. The CDR3 runs 15 residues. Germline V lookup: CDR1 SGHRS, CDR2 YFSETQ. J gave up 7 bases and V 0 bases, and 2 bases lay outside the gene matches. The CDR3 nucleotides read TGCGCCAGCAGCTTGGGAGGACAGGGGAATTCACCCCTCCACTTT. This sequence encodes CASSLGGQGNSPLHF.

By sample fraction, this clone is medium-sized. The chain combines TRBV10-3 with TRBJ1-5; 10 bases align to TRBD1. CDR1 ENHRY and CDR2 SYGVKD come from the germline V gene. V trimming: 11 bases; J trimming: 0 bases; junction bases outside the gene matches: 4. CDR3 size: 14 residues. CDR3 DNA sequence: TGTGCCGTCGGGACAGGGGATAGCAATCAGCCCCAGCATTTT. Encoded protein: CAVGTGDSNQPQHF.

The chain recombines TRBV5-4 with TRBJ1-2, with 8 bases that match TRBD1. Unmatched junction bases numbered 12, after V lost 3 bases and J lost 5 bases. The CDR3 consists of 16 residues. CDR1 and CDR2 from the germline V gene are SGHNT and YYREEE (reference sequence). The CDR3 is CASSSLNRQGNYGYTF. The CDR3 DNA follows: TGTGCCAGCAGCTCCCTCAACAGACAGGGGAATTATGGCTACACCTTC.